Each of the 2 T cell receptor beta chains below was sequenced from the same sample in a study of T cell repertoires in cytomegalovirus infection. TCRdb itself ran the reads through MiXCR, one entry per CDR3 protein. Of around 900,000 distinct CDR3 sequences listed, approximately 31% are singletons. No cognate antigen is known for these TCRs. Source: cultured CD8+ T cells from PBMCs, taken from culture after CMV antigen stimulation. The receptor source for this set is a human donor in good health (CMV status not recorded). Some clones in this sample may be carry-over from other donors' samples.

In its sample, this clonotype was seen a few times. The chain combines TRBV29-1 with TRBJ2-3; no clear D gene. CDR1 is SQVTM, CDR2 ANQGSEA, per germline. The CDR3 runs 16 residues. Trimming took 2 bases from V and 0 from J, leaving 15 bases between them. CDR3 nucleotides: TGCAGCGTTGAATTAGTTCGTATTTCTAGCACAGATACGCAGTATTTT. Translating gives CSVELVRISSTDTQYF.

The chain couples TRBV20-1 to TRBJ2-3, with 11 nucleotides matching TRBD2. CDR1 and CDR2 (germline): DFQATT, SNEGSKA (reference sequence). The CDR3 sequence is 15 residues long. With 6 bases clipped from V and 5 bases from J, the junction kept 10 bases outside the gene matches. CDR3 DNA sequence: TGCAGTGCGGACAATAGCGGGGGGGAGGGAGATACGCAGTATTTT. Translation: CSADNSGGEGDTQYF.